These T cell receptor beta chains were read from a single sample in a study of blood T cell repertoires in COVID-19. Method: immunoSEQ multiplex PCR; TCRdb's copy keeps in-frame clones and lacks some. The sample has roughly 81,000 clones, more than 85% seen once; the top ten hold more than 4%. Sample: peripheral blood. The receptors here all came from a middle-aged man with acute or convalescent COVID-19. CDR3s include the opening cysteine and the closing phenylalanine or tryptophan. A D gene is named only where the DNA matches it firmly. Only some rows state a clone size, as once, few, many or a class for expanded clones.

V	J	D	size	CDR3	DNA
TRBV20-1	TRBJ1-4	NA	NA	CSARRGEKLFF	TGCAGTGCTAGGCGAGGTGAAAAACTGTTTTTT
TRBV27	TRBJ1-2	NA	NA	CASRPGGSYGYTF	TGTGCCAGCAGACCGGGGGGCAGCTATGGCTACACCTTC
TRBV10-2	TRBJ2-7	TRBD2	NA	CASRKALAGSGSYEQYF	TGCGCCAGCAGGAAAGCCCTAGCGGGAAGTGGTTCCTACGAGCAGTACTTC
TRBV5-1	TRBJ2-5	TRBD1	NA	CASSPGPGGEETQYF	TGCGCCAGCAGCCCCGGTCCAGGGGGCGAAGAGACCCAGTACTTC
TRBV5-1	TRBJ2-7	NA	NA	CASSVTGSEATKGYEQYF	TGCGCCAGCAGCGTGACAGGTAGTGAGGCGACGAAGGGGTACGAGCAGTACTTC
TRBV7-9	TRBJ2-1	TRBD2	once	CASSASSGRAIEQFF	TGTGCCAGCAGCGCATCTAGCGGGAGGGCCATTGAGCAGTTCTTC
TRBV6-2/TRBV6-3	TRBJ2-7	NA	NA	CASSPSGKNYEQYF	TGTGCCAGCAGCCCATCCGGGAAGAACTACGAGCAGTACTTC
TRBV7-2	TRBJ2-1	TRBD2	NA	CASSLRRLAVYNEQFF	TGTGCCAGCAGCTTACGCCGACTAGCGGTATACAATGAGCAGTTCTTC
TRBV3-1/TRBV3-2	TRBJ2-3	NA	NA	CASSQVTGGDTDTQYF	TGTGCCAGCAGCCAGGTGACGGGGGGCGATACAGATACGCAGTATTTT
TRBV7-9	TRBJ2-3	NA	NA	CASSRVYPGISTDTQYF	TGTGCCAGCAGCCGAGTCTACCCAGGGATTAGCACAGATACGCAGTATTTT
TRBV29-1	TRBJ1-2	NA	medium-sized	CSVPYGCTF	TGCAGCGTTCCTTACGGGTGTACCTTC
TRBV19	TRBJ1-1	NA	NA	CASRTNRDTEAFF	TGTGCCAGTAGAACCAACCGGGACACTGAAGCTTTCTTT
TRBV7-9	TRBJ2-3	NA	NA	CASSETTGPSTDTQYF	TGTGCCAGCAGCGAGACGACAGGTCCGAGCACAGATACGCAGTATTTT
TRBV3-1/TRBV3-2	TRBJ2-7	TRBD2	NA	CASSHFSGGQVNSYEQYF	TGTGCCAGCAGCCACTTCAGCGGGGGGCAAGTAAATAGCTACGAGCAGTACTTC
TRBV3-1/TRBV3-2	TRBJ1-5	NA	NA	CASSQEYRGGGQPQHF	TGTGCCAGCAGCCAAGAATATCGGGGTGGTGGGCAGCCCCAGCATTTT
TRBV3-1/TRBV3-2	TRBJ1-6	NA	NA	CASSQEPGVAHVSPLHF	TGTGCCAGCAGCCAAGAACCGGGAGTGGCGCACGTTTCACCCCTCCACTTT
TRBV10-3	TRBJ2-2	TRBD1	NA	CAISDTGGVGELFF	TGTGCCATCAGTGATACAGGGGGTGTCGGGGAGCTGTTTTTT
TRBV30	TRBJ2-2	NA	NA	CAWRAQGISTGELFF	TGTGCCTGGAGGGCACAGGGTATAAGCACCGGGGAGCTGTTTTTT
TRBV3-1/TRBV3-2	TRBJ1-2	TRBD1	NA	CASSSADRGGGYTF	TGTGCCAGCAGCTCCGCGGACAGGGGTGGTGGCTACACCTTC
TRBV5-1	TRBJ2-7	TRBD2	NA	CASSLAVLASGGGTYEQYF	TGCGCCAGCAGCTTGGCCGTGCTTGCTAGCGGGGGGGGTACCTACGAGCAGTACTTC
TRBV19	TRBJ1-1	NA	NA	CASSMGRLPAGAFF	TGTGCCAGTAGTATGGGTAGGCTCCCCGCCGGGGCTTTCTTT
TRBV15	TRBJ1-1	TRBD1	NA	CATSSDRGMSNRNTEAFF	TGTGCCACCAGCAGCGACAGGGGGATGAGTAATAGGAACACTGAAGCTTTCTTT
TRBV29-1	TRBJ1-4	NA	NA	CSVRSSPNEKLFF	TGCAGCGTTCGCAGTAGCCCTAATGAAAAACTGTTTTTT
TRBV7-8	TRBJ1-2	NA	once	CASSLLGGYTF	TGTGCCAGCAGCCTGCTCGGTGGCTACACCTTC
TRBV19	TRBJ2-1	NA	NA	CASSILGRNEQFF	TGTGCCAGTAGTATCCTTGGGCGTAATGAGCAGTTCTTC
TRBV5-5	TRBJ2-4	NA	NA	CASSLFALDIQYF	TGTGCCAGCAGCTTATTTGCGTTGGACATTCAGTACTTC
TRBV19	TRBJ1-5	TRBD1	NA	CASSPQGGKDQPQHF	TGTGCCAGTAGTCCCCAGGGGGGAAAGGATCAGCCCCAGCATTTT
TRBV5-1	TRBJ1-2	NA	NA	CASSRTDSSNGYTF	TGCGCCAGCAGCAGAACAGACAGTTCTAATGGCTACACCTTC
TRBV6-6	TRBJ2-1	NA	once	CASRPGQSHNEQFF	TGTGCCAGCAGGCCCGGACAGTCCCACAATGAGCAGTTCTTC
TRBV21-1	TRBJ1-5	NA	few	CASSKRGGSGNQPQHF	TGTGCCAGCAGCAAAAGGGGGGGCAGCGGCAATCAGCCCCAGCATTTT
TRBV12-5	TRBJ1-2	NA	NA	CASGLVEVRESDGYTF	TGTGCTAGTGGTTTGGTAGAAGTCAGGGAATCAGATGGCTACACCTTC
TRBV27	TRBJ2-3	TRBD1	NA	CASKTGGDTQYF	TGTGCCAGTAAGACAGGGGGAGATACGCAGTATTTT
TRBV19	TRBJ2-1	TRBD1	NA	CASSMGQGFREQFF	TGTGCCAGTAGTATGGGACAGGGGTTTAGGGAGCAGTTCTTC